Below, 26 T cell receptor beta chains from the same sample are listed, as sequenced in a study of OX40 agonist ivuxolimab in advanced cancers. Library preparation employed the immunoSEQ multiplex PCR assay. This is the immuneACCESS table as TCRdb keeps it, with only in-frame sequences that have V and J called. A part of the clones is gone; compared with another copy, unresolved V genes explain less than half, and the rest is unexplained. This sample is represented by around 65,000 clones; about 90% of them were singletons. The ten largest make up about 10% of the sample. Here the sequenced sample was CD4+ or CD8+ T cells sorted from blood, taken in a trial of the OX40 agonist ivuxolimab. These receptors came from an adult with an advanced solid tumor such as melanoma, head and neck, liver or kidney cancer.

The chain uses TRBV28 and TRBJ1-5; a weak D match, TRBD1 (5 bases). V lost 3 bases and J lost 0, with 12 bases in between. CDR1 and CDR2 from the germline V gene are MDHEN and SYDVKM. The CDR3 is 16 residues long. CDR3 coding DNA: TGTGCCAGCAGTTTTCGTAGGGGATATAGCAATCAGCCCCAGCATTTT. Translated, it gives CASSFRRGYSNQPQHF. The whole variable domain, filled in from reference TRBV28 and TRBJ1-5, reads DVKVTQSSRYLVKRTGEKVFLECVQDMDHENMFWYRQDPGLGLRLIYFSYDVKMKEKGDIPEGYSVSREKKERFSLILESASTNQTSMYLCASSFRRGYSNQPQHFGDGTRLSIL.

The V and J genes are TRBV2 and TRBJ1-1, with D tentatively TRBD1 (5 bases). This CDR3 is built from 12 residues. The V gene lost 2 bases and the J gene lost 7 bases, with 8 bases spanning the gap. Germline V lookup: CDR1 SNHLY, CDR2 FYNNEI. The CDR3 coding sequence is TGTGCCAGCAGTGAAACAGGACTTGAAGCTTTCTTT. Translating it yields CASSETGLEAFF. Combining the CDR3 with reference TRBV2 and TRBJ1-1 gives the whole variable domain EPEVTQTPSHQVTQMGQEVILRCVPISNHLYFYWYRQILGQKVEFLVSFYNNEISEKSEIFDDQFSVERPDGSNFTLKIRSTKLEDSAMYFCASSETGLEAFFGQGTRLTVV.

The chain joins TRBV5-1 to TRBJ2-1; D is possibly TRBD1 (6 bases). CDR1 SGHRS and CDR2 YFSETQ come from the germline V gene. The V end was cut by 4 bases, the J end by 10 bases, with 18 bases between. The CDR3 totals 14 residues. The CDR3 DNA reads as TGCGCCAGCAGCCCTAAAACAGGGTTAGGGGAGCAGTTCTTC. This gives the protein CASSPKTGLGEQFF.

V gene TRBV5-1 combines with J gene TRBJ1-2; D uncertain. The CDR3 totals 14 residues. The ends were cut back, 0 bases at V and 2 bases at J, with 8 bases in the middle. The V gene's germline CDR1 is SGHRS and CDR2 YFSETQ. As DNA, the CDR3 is TGCGCCAGCAGCTTGGGTTTGAGCAACTATGGCTACACCTTC. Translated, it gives CASSLGLSNYGYTF.

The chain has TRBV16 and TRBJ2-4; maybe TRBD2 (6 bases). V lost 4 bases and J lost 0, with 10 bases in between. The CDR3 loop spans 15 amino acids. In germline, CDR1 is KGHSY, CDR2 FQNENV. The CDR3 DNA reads TGTGCCAGCAGCCCCGGCGGGGTAGCCAAAAACATTCAGTACTTC. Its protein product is CASSPGGVAKNIQYF. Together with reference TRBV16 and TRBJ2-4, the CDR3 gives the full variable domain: GEEVAQTPKHLVRGEGQKAKLYCAPIKGHSYVFWYQQVLKNEFKFLISFQNENVFDETGMPKERFSAKCLPNSPCSLEIQATKLEDSAVYFCASSPGGVAKNIQYFGAGTRLSVL.

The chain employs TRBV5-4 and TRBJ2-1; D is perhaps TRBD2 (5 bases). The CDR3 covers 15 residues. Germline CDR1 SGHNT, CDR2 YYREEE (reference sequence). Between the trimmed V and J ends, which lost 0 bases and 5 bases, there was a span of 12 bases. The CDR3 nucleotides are TGTGCCAGCAGCTTGGATGTCCTCGGGAACAATGAGCAGTTCTTC. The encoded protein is CASSLDVLGNNEQFF.

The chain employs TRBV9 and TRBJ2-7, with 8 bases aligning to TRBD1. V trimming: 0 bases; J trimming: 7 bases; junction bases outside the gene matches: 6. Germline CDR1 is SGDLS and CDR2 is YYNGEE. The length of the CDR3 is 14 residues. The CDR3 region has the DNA TGTGCCAGCAGCGTAGTGGACAGGGTAGGAGAGCAGTACTTC. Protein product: CASSVVDRVGEQYF.

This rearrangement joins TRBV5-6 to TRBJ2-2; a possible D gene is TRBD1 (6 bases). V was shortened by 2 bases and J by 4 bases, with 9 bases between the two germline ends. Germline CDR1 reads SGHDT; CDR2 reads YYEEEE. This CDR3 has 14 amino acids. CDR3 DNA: TGTGCCAGCAGCTTATGGACAGTCACCGGGGAGCTGTTTTTT. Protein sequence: CASSLWTVTGELFF.

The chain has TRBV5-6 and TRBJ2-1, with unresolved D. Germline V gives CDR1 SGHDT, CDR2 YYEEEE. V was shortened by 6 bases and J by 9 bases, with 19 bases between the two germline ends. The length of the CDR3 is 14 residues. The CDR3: CASNPNLGMGEQFF. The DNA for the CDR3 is TGTGCCAGCAACCCCAATCTAGGGATGGGTGAGCAGTTCTTC.

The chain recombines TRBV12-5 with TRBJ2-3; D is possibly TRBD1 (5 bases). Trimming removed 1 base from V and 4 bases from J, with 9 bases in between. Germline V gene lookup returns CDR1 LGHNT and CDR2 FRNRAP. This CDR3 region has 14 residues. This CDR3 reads CASGLGGQSDTQYF. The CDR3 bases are TGTGCTAGTGGTTTGGGGGGCCAGTCAGATACGCAGTATTTT.

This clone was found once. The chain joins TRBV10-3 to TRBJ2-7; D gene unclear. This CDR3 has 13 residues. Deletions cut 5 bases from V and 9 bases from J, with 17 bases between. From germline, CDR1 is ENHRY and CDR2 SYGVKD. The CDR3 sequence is CAISSGGPVRQYF. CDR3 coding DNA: TGTGCCATCAGTTCCGGCGGACCGGTCCGGCAGTACTTC.

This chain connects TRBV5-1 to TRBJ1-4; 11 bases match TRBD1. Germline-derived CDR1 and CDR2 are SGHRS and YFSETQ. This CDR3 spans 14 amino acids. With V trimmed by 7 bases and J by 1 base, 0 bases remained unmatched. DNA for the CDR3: TGCGCCAGCGGGACAGGGGGAACTAATGAAAAACTGTTTTTT. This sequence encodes CASGTGGTNEKLFF.

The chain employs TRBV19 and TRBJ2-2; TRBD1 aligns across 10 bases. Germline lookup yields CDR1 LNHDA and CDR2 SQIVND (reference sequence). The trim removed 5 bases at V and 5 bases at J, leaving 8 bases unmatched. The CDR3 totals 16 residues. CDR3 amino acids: CASSATGGKITGELFF. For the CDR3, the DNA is TGTGCCAGTAGTGCGACAGGGGGCAAAATTACCGGGGAGCTGTTTTTT.

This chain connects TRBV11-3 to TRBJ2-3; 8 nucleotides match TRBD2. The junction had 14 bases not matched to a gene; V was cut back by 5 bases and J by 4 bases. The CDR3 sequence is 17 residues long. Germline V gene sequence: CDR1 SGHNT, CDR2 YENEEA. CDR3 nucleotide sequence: TGTGCCAGCAGCGGACTATGGCAGCGGGAGTTGTCAGATACGCAGTATTTT. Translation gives CASSGLWQRELSDTQYF.

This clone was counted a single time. CDR3 amino acids: CASSLGDTGELFF. For the CDR3, the DNA is TGCGCCAGCAGCTTGGGGGACACCGGGGAGCTGTTTTTT. The chain links TRBV5-1 to TRBJ2-2; D is undetermined. The CDR3 length is 13 residues. Germline CDR1 is SGHRS and CDR2 is YFSETQ. V was clipped by 0 bases and J by 3 bases, with 3 bases between them.

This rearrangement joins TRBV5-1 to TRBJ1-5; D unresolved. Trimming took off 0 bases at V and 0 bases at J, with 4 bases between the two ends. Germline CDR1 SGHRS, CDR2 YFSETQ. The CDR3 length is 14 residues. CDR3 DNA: TGCGCCAGCAGCTTGGGGTATAGCAATCAGCCCCAGCATTTT. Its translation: CASSLGYSNQPQHF.

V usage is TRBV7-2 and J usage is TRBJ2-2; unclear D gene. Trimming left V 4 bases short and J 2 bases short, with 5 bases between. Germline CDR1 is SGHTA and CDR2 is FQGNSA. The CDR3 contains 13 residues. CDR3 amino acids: CASSSFNTGELFF. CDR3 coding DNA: TGTGCCAGCAGCTCTTTTAACACCGGGGAGCTGTTTTTT.

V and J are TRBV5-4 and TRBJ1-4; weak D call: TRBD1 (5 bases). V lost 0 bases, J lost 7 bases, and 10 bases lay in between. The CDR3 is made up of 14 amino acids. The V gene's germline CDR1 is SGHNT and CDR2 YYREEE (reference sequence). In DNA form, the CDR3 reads TGTGCCAGCAGCTTGGAGGGCAGGGTTGAAAAACTGTTTTTT. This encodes CASSLEGRVEKLFF. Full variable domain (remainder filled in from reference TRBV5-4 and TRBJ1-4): ETGVTQSPTHLIKTRGQQVTLRCSSQSGHNTVSWYQQALGQGPQFIFQYYREEENGRGNFPPRFSGLQFPNYSSELNVNALELDDSALYLCASSLEGRVEKLFFGSGTQLSVL.

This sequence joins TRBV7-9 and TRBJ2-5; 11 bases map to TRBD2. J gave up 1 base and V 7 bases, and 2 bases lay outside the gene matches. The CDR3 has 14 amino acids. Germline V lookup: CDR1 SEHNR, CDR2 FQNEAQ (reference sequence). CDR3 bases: TGTGCCAGCAAACTAGCGGGAGCCCAAGAGACCCAGTACTTC. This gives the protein CASKLAGAQETQYF.

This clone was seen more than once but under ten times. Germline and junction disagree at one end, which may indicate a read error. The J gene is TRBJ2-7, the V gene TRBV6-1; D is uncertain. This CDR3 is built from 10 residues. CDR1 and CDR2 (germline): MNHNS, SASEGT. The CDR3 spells CASSEVGTIF. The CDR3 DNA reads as TGTGCCAGCAGTGAGGTGGGAACGATCTTC.

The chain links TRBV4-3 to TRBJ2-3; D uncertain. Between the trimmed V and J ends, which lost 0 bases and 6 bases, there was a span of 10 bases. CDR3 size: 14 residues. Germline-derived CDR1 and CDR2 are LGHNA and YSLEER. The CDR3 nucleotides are TGCGCCAGCAGCCAAGACCCACCAGGCGATACGCAGTATTTT. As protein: CASSQDPPGDTQYF.

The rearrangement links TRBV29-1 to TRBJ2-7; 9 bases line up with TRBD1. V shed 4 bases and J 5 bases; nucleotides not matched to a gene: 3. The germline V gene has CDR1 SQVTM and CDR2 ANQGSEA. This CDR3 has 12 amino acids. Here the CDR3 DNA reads TGCAGCGTTGCACAGGGGGCCCACGAGCAGTACTTC. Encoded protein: CSVAQGAHEQYF.

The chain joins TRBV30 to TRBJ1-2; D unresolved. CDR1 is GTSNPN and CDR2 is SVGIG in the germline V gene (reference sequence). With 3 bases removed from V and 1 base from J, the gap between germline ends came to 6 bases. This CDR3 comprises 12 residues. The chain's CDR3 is CAWRGNNYGYTF. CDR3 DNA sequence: TGTGCCTGGAGGGGGAATAACTATGGCTACACCTTC.

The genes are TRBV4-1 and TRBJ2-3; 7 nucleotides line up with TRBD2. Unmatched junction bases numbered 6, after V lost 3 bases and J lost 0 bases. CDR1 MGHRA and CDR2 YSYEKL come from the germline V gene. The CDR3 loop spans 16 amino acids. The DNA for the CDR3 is TGCGCCAGCAGCCACTTAGGGAGGGAAAGCACAGATACGCAGTATTTT. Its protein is CASSHLGRESTDTQYF.

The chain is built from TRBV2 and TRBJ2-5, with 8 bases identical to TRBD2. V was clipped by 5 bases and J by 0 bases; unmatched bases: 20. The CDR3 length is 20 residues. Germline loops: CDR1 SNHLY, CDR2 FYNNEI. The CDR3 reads CASSPRNTLGLAPYQETQYF. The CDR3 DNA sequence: TGTGCCAGCAGTCCACGGAACACGCTCGGACTAGCTCCGTACCAAGAGACCCAGTACTTC.

CDR3: CAWSVGQSNEKLFF. For the CDR3, the DNA is TGTGCCTGGAGTGTAGGGCAGTCAAATGAAAAACTGTTTTTT. The chain links TRBV30 to TRBJ1-4, with D unclear. The CDR3 is made up of 14 amino acids. V gave up 0 bases and J gave up 5 bases, with 10 bases separating them. Germline V gene lookup returns CDR1 GTSNPN and CDR2 SVGIG (reference sequence).